The text below deals with one T cell receptor beta chain. In germline, CDR1 is MNHEY, CDR2 SVGAGI. V lost 5 bases, J lost 5 bases, and 6 bases lay in between. The CDR3 contains 11 residues. The data belong to a study of blood T cell repertoires in COVID-19. Across the study: Samples taken during acute and convalescent COVID-19 were collected in the United States, Italy and Spain. PBMCs, B-cell-depleted T cells, or T cells provided the cDNA or gDNA that made up the material.

How the authors handled the data: Researchers report that nucleated cell counts were estimated from reference gene primer amplification. Generated by immunoSEQ multiplex PCR, the TCRdb table keeps only in-frame clones and is missing some. The DNA was the basis for D and trimming; V, J and clone size are from that table. The table lists over 85,000 clones, 80% to 90% of them singletons. V and J are TRBV6-5 and TRBJ1-1; maybe TRBD1 (5 bases). Sequenced input: peripheral blood. This receptor was obtained from a man in his forties with active or convalescent COVID-19. DNA of the CDR3: TGTGCCAGCAGTCGGGGGACTGAAGCTTTCTTT. It specifies CASSRGTEAFF.